This TCR beta chain was retrieved from a study of regulatory T cells in long-lasting Graves disease. Study observations and caveats: TRBV28, TRBJ1-2 and TRBJ2-5 emerged as the favored segments in persistent disease. A greater number of public clonotypes (roughly 2,800) was shared by persistent patients than by new patients (about 880).

This clonotype was observed many times. Its antigen is not known. As to time point: newly diagnosed GD, antithyroid drugs for less than 3 months. PBMC RNA served as the TCR library source. Those enrolled as patients came out of an endocrinology department in Xi'an, China. Roughly 9.6-milliliter peripheral blood samples went into EDTA tubes. The CDR3 length is 16 residues. Germline loops: CDR1 SGHRS, CDR2 YFSETQ. Trimming left V 0 bases short and J 6 bases short, with 18 bases between. According to the study, TCR beta libraries were built with iRepertoire HTBI primers and CDR3-region Arm-PCR. TCRdb called the multiplex PCR reads again in MiXCR, with one record for every CDR3 protein. The sample comprises approximately 470,000 distinct CDR3 sequences, around 15% of which are singletons, and more than 10% rests with the top ten. These data are also associated with another study on T cells in Graves' hyperthyroidism and ophthalmopathy.

The J gene is TRBJ2-5, the V gene TRBV5-1, with D tentatively TRBD1 or TRBD2 (6 bases each). This sequence originates from a man aged 35 to 55 with Graves disease. Sequenced here: peripheral blood mononuclear cells (PBMCs), sampled at new diagnosis, from a patient treated with antithyroid drugs. The CDR3 DNA sequence: TGCGCCAGCAGCTTGGCTAGGGGGGCGACCGTGAAGACCCAGTACTTC. Amino acid sequence: CASSLARGATVKTQYF.